These T cell receptor beta chains were read from a single sample in a study of T cell responses to AZD1222 COVID-19 vaccine. Sequenced by immunoSEQ multiplex PCR; TCRdb stores in-frame clones only, minus some. The repertoire holds more than 250,000 clones, with over 90% as singletons. The sequencing here drew on peripheral blood, taken on day 0 of AZD1222 vaccination. These receptors all come from an adult in good health. Each CDR3 is given with its conserved first and last residue. The D gene is left open where the match is weak. Clone size is given for some rows only: seen once, a few or many times, or a class if the clone is expanded.

>-|TRBV9|TRBJ1-2|-|14
TGTGCCAGCAGCCCCGGGGGGAATAACTATGGCTACACCTTC
CASSPGGNNYGYTF
>-|TRBV4-1|TRBJ1-1|-|15
TGCGCCAGCAGCCAAGCCGGTGGCCTTGGCACTGAAGCTTTCTTT
CASSQAGGLGTEAFF
>-|TRBV19|TRBJ1-4|-|11
TGTGCCAGTAGTATAGGAGGAGAACTGTTTTTT
CASSIGGELFF
>once|TRBV19|TRBJ1-5|-|13
TGTGCCAGTAGTTTCAGGGGCGGTCAGCCCCAGCATTTT
CASSFRGGQPQHF
>once|TRBV28|TRBJ1-5|-|12
TGTGCCAGCAGTTTATCGGGTGGGCCCCAGCATTTT
CASSLSGGPQHF
>-|TRBV25-1|TRBJ1-3|-|14
TGTGCCAGCAGTCCGACAAGCGTCAGAAACACCATATATTTT
CASSPTSVRNTIYF
>-|TRBV3-1/TRBV3-2|TRBJ2-5|TRBD1|15
TGTGCCAGCAGCCTTTTAGGGGGCGTAGAAGAGACCCAGTACTTC
CASSLLGGVEETQYF
>-|TRBV25-1|TRBJ2-7|TRBD1|15
TGTGCCAGCAGCGCCTTGGGGACAGGTCACTACGAGCAGTACTTC
CASSALGTGHYEQYF
>-|TRBV5-5|TRBJ2-2|-|15
TGTGCCAGCAGCCCCGGGACTTTGAACACCGGGGAGCTGTTTTTT
CASSPGTLNTGELFF
>-|TRBV20-1|TRBJ2-1|TRBD1|17
TGCAGTGCTAGTTATGGTTTGGGACAGTCGATCAACAATGAGCAGTTCTTC
CSASYGLGQSINNEQFF
>-|TRBV10-3|TRBJ2-2|-|15
TGTGCCATCAGCCCCGTTGGGGGGCCCACCGGGGAGCTGTTTTTT
CAISPVGGPTGELFF
>-|TRBV9|TRBJ1-1|-|14
TGTGCCAGCAGCGCGAACGCCGACAACACTGAAGCTTTCTTT
CASSANADNTEAFF
>-|TRBV2|TRBJ1-1|TRBD1|16
TGTGCCAGCAGTGATCCCGGGACAGGGCGGAACACTGAAGCTTTCTTT
CASSDPGTGRNTEAFF
>-|TRBV18|TRBJ1-1|-|13
TGTGCCAGCTCATCGTCCGGGGACACTGAAGCTTTCTTT
CASSSSGDTEAFF
>once|TRBV10-2|TRBJ2-2|-|13
TGCGCCAGCAGGGGGGGGAACACCGGGGAGCTGTTTTTT
CASRGGNTGELFF
>-|TRBV19|TRBJ2-7|TRBD1|17
TGTGCCAGTAGTGAGATACTACAGGGGGCCGGGTCCTACGAGCAGTACTTC
CASSEILQGAGSYEQYF
>-|TRBV6-5|TRBJ1-4|-|13
TGTGCCAGCAGTTACCCCCCGGGGGAAAAACTGTTTTTT
CASSYPPGEKLFF
>-|TRBV19|TRBJ1-5|-|15
TGTGCCAGTAGTATGGAAGGGCGGAATATCAGCCCCCAGCATTTT
CASSMEGRNISPQHF
>-|TRBV28|TRBJ2-1|-|14
TGTGCCAGCCTACGGGCAGGGGGGCAGAATGAGCAGTTCTTC
CASLRAGGQNEQFF
>-|TRBV6-1|TRBJ2-2|TRBD1|16
TGTGCCAGCAGTGAAAGGGCAGGGGGAAACACCGGGGAGCTGTTTTTT
CASSERAGGNTGELFF
>-|TRBV4-1|TRBJ2-1|TRBD2|17
TGCGCCAGCAGCCCGGGACTAGCGGACAGCTACGGGAATGAGCAGTTCTTC
CASSPGLADSYGNEQFF
>-|TRBV5-1|TRBJ1-5|-|15
TGCGCCAGCAGCTTGGGGCAGGGAGTGAATCAGCCCCAGCATTTT
CASSLGQGVNQPQHF
>-|TRBV3-1/TRBV3-2|TRBJ1-4|-|12
TGTGCCAGCAGCCAAGATAAGGTAAAACTGTTTTTT
CASSQDKVKLFF
>-|TRBV5-4|TRBJ2-6|-|17
TGTGCCAGCAGCTTGGTATCTAGCTCTTCCGGGGCCAACGTCCTGACTTTC
CASSLVSSSSGANVLTF
>-|TRBV15|TRBJ2-5|-|16
TGTGCCACCAGCAGAGCCCCAGGGGAGGATTTACAGACCCAGTACTTC
CATSRAPGEDLQTQYF
>-|TRBV15|TRBJ2-7|TRBD2|16
TGTGCCACCAGCAGAGATCCGGTAGCGGGAGGAGGCGAGCAGTACTTC
CATSRDPVAGGGEQYF
>-|TRBV3-1/TRBV3-2|TRBJ1-5|-|13
TGTGCCAGCAGCCAAGACGGGCGTCAGCCCCAGCATTTT
CASSQDGRQPQHF
>-|TRBV5-1|TRBJ1-4|TRBD1|14
TGCGCCAGCAGCTTCGGACAGGGGAACGAAAAACTGTTTTTT
CASSFGQGNEKLFF
>-|TRBV6-5|TRBJ1-1|-|13
TGTGCCAGCACCGATTCTTTGGACACTGAAGCTTTCTTT
CASTDSLDTEAFF
>-|TRBV6-2/TRBV6-3|TRBJ1-1|-|16
TGTGCCAGCAGTTACCCCGTCGGGGGCTGGGACACTGAAGCTTTCTTT
CASSYPVGGWDTEAFF
>-|TRBV7-9|TRBJ2-4|-|16
TGTGCCAGCAGCTTAGGGGGGGCAGTAGCCAAAAACATTCAGTACTTC
CASSLGGAVAKNIQYF
>-|TRBV4-2|TRBJ2-2|TRBD2|16
TGTGCCAGCAGCCAGGCCCGACTAGCGAGTACCGGGGAGCTGTTTTTT
CASSQARLASTGELFF
>once|TRBV2|TRBJ1-6|-|11
TGTGCCAGCAGTGGCAATTCACCCCTCCACTTT
CASSGNSPLHF
>-|TRBV3-1/TRBV3-2|TRBJ1-3|TRBD1|16
TGTGCCAGCAGCCGAGGGACAGGGGGCTCTGGAAACACCATATATTTT
CASSRGTGGSGNTIYF
>-|TRBV2|TRBJ2-2|-|16
TGTGCCAGCTTGCGCACAGGGCTTAGGGGCACCGGGGAGCTGTTTTTT
CASLRTGLRGTGELFF
>-|TRBV7-9|TRBJ2-7|TRBD1|13
TGTGCCAGCAGCAGGGGACAGAGATCCGGGCAGTACTTC
CASSRGQRSGQYF
>-|TRBV28|TRBJ1-1|-|12
TGTGCCAGCAGTTTCCAGGGTGCTGAAGCTTTCTTT
CASSFQGAEAFF
>-|TRBV4-3|TRBJ2-7|TRBD2|16
TGCGCCAGCAGCCAAGATCTTAAGCGGGAGCCCTACGAGCAGTACTTC
CASSQDLKREPYEQYF
>-|TRBV20-1|TRBJ1-4|-|10
TGCAGTGCCTTGGAAGAAAAACTGTTTTTT
CSALEEKLFF
>-|TRBV7-9|TRBJ1-1|-|13
TGTGCCAGCAGCCCCGGGGGGAACACTGAAGCTTTCTTT
CASSPGGNTEAFF
>-|TRBV5-1|TRBJ2-7|-|14
TGCGCCAGCAGCTATGCGGGGTCGAGATACGAGCAGTACTTC
CASSYAGSRYEQYF
>-|TRBV15|TRBJ1-3|-|17
TGTGCCACCAGCAGAGTGGCAGGCGGAACGCTCGGAAACACCATATATTTT
CATSRVAGGTLGNTIYF
>-|TRBV5-1|TRBJ2-2|TRBD1|15
TGCGCCAGCAGCTTGAGGACAGGGGATGGCGGGGAGCTGTTTTTT
CASSLRTGDGGELFF
>-|TRBV6-4|TRBJ1-5|-|14
TGTGCCAGCAGGACCAGGGGAAGCAATCAGCCCCAGCATTTT
CASRTRGSNQPQHF
>-|TRBV6-1|TRBJ1-5|-|16
TGTGCCAGCAGTGAAGGGGCGAGTTATAGCAATCAGCCCCAGCATTTT
CASSEGASYSNQPQHF
>-|TRBV27|TRBJ1-5|TRBD1|15
TGTGCCAGCAAGCAAGGACAGGGGGCGGCTCAGCCCCAGCATTTT
CASKQGQGAAQPQHF
>-|TRBV5-4|TRBJ2-1|TRBD2|15
TGTGCCAGCAGCCCCTCCGGGACTAACTACAATGAGCAGTTCTTC
CASSPSGTNYNEQFF
>-|TRBV5-1|TRBJ2-3|-|14
TGCGCCAGCAGCTTAAGTGGAGCAGCAGATACGCAGTATTTT
CASSLSGAADTQYF
>-|TRBV9|TRBJ1-1|-|13
TGTGCCAGCAGCGCAGGACGGGGAAATGAAGCTTTCTTT
CASSAGRGNEAFF
>once|TRBV5-1|TRBJ1-1|TRBD1|13
TGCGCCAGCAGAGGGACAGAGAACACTGAAGCTTTCTTT
CASRGTENTEAFF
>-|TRBV9|TRBJ1-5|-|17
TGTGCCAGCAGCCCCGGAGGAGACGGCTATAGCAATCAGCCCCAGCATTTT
CASSPGGDGYSNQPQHF